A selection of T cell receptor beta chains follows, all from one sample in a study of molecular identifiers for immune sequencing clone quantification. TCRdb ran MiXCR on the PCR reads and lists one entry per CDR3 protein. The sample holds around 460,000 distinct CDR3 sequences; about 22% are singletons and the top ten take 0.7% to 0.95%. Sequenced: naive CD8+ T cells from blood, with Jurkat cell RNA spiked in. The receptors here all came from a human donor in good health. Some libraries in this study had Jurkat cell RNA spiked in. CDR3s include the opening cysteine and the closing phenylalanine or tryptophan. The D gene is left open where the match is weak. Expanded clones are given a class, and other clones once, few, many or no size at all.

CATSITTGAAQPQHF TGTGCCACCAGCATAACAACAGGGGCCGCGCAGCCCCAGCATTTT TRBD1 TRBV15 many TRBJ1-5
CASSQDAGVIYEQYF TGCGCCAGCAGCCAAGATGCGGGAGTAATCTACGAGCAGTACTTC TRBD2 TRBV4-3 - TRBJ2-7
CASSHRPPPGELFF TGTGCCAGCAGCCACCGACCCCCACCCGGGGAGCTGTTTTTT - TRBV7-2 many TRBJ2-2
CASKGTHFYEQYF TGTGCCAGCAAAGGGACGCACTTCTACGAGCAGTACTTC - TRBV6-1 - TRBJ2-7
CATTPIPGIEETQYF TGTGCCACCACCCCGATCCCCGGGATTGAAGAGACCCAGTACTTC - TRBV15 few TRBJ2-5
CASSLDPDPTDTQYF TGTGCCAGCAGCTTAGACCCAGACCCCACAGATACGCAGTATTTT - TRBV11-2 - TRBJ2-3
CASSPSGLGQPQHF TGTGCCAGCAGCCCCTCAGGGCTTGGTCAGCCCCAGCATTTT - TRBV7-9 - TRBJ1-5
CASRQRLADMLGTDTQYF TGTGCCAGCAGACAGCGACTAGCGGATATGCTTGGCACAGATACGCAGTATTTT TRBD2 TRBV12-3/TRBV12-4 many TRBJ2-3
CAISESINWGQGSSDTQYF TGTGCCATCAGTGAGTCAATTAACTGGGGACAGGGTTCTTCAGATACGCAGTATTTT TRBD1 TRBV10-3 - TRBJ2-3
CTSSPGFNTDTQYF TGTACCAGCAGCCCGGGATTCAACACAGATACGCAGTATTTT - TRBV7-9 few TRBJ2-3
CASSISEYSYNEQFF TGTGCCAGTAGTATATCTGAGTACTCCTACAATGAGCAGTTCTTC - TRBV19 once TRBJ2-1
CASSPGTGLAKNIQYF TGTGCCAGCAGTCCCGGGACAGGGTTAGCCAAAAACATTCAGTACTTC TRBD1 TRBV6-5 - TRBJ2-4
CSARTQKGAFYEQYF TGCAGTGCTAGAACACAGAAAGGGGCTTTCTACGAGCAGTACTTC - TRBV20-1 - TRBJ2-7
CASSSHLGGGQETQYF TGTGCCAGCAGCTCCCATCTGGGCGGGGGCCAAGAGACCCAGTACTTC TRBD2 TRBV7-2 many TRBJ2-5
CAGSGPTNTEAFF TGTGCCGGCAGTGGGCCGACGAACACTGAAGCTTTCTTT - TRBV7-9 few TRBJ1-1
CSVGGGYEQYF TGCAGCGTTGGGGGCGGATACGAGCAGTACTTC - TRBV29-1 few TRBJ2-7